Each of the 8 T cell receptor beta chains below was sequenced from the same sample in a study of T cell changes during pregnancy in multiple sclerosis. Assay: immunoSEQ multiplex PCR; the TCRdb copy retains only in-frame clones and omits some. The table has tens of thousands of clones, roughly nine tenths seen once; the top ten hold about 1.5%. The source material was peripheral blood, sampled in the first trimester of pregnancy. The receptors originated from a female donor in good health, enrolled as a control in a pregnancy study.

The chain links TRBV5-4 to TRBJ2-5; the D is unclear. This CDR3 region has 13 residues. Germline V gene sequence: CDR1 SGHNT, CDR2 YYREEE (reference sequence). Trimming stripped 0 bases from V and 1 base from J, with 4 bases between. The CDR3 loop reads CASSLGGQETQYF. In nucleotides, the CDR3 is TGTGCCAGCAGCTTGGGCGGCCAAGAGACCCAGTACTTC.

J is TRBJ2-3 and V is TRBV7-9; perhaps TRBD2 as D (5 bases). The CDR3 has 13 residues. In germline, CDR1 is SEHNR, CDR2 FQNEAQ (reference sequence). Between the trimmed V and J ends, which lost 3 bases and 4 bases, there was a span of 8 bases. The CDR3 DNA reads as TGTGCCAGCAGCTTTACTAGTGCAGATACGCAGTATTTT. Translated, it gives CASSFTSADTQYF.

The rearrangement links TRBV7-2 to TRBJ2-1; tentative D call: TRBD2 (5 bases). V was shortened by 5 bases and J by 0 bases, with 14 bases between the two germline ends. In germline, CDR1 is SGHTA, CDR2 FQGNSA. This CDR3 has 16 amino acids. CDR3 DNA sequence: TGTGCCAGCAGCAGCAGGACTGGAAGCTCCTACAATGAGCAGTTCTTC. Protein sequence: CASSSRTGSSYNEQFF.

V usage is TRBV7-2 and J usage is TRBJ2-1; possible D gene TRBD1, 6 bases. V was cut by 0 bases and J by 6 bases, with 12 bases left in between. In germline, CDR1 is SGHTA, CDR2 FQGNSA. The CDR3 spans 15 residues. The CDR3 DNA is TGTGCCAGCAGCTTAGCTAAGGGGGAAGGCAATGAGCAGTTCTTC. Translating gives CASSLAKGEGNEQFF.

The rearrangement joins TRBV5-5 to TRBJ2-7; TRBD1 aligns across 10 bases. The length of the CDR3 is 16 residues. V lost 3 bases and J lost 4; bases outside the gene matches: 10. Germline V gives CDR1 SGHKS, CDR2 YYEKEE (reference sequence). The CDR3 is CASSSSTGGAWYEQYF. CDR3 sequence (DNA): TGTGCCAGCAGCTCCTCGACAGGGGGCGCGTGGTACGAGCAGTACTTC.

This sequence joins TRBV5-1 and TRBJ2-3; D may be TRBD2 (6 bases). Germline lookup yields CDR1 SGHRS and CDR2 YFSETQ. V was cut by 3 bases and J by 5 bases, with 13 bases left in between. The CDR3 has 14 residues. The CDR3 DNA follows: TGCGCCAGCAGCTGGGGACTGGGCGTAGATACGCAGTATTTT. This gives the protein CASSWGLGVDTQYF. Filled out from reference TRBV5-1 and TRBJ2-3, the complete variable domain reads KAGVTQTPRYLIKTRGQQVTLSCSPISGHRSVSWYQQTPGQGLQFLFEYFSETQRNKGNFPGRFSGRQFSNSRSEMNVSTLELGDSALYLCASSWGLGVDTQYFGPGTRLTVL.

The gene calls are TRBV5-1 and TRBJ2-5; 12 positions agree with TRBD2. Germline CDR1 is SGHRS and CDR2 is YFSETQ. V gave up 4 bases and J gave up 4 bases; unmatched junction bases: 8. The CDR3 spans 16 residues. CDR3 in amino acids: CASSKRLAGEGETQYF. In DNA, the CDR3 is TGCGCCAGCAGCAAAAGACTAGCGGGAGAAGGAGAGACCCAGTACTTC.

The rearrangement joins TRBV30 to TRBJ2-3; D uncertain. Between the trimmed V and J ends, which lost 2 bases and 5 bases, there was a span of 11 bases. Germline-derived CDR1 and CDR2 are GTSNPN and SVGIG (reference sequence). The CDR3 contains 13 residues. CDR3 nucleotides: TGTGCCTGGAGTCTCACCGGTGGAGATACGCAGTATTTT. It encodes CAWSLTGGDTQYF.